These 20 T cell receptor beta chains came from one sample sequenced in a study of CD8+ T cells in alopecia areata. Treatment indicated: oral pan-JAK inhibitor, 5-10 mg twice daily. RNA was isolated and reverse transcribed to cDNA, the sequencing template. The data were produced by immunoSEQ multiplex PCR, yet TCRdb's version contains in-frame clones alone and is incomplete. In the table there are under 350,000 clones, roughly 64% of which are singletons. The source was CD4+ T cells sorted from blood, collected at week 24, from a patient treated with tofacitinib. These receptors were taken from a human donor with alopecia areata.

In DNA, the CDR3 is TGCAGCGCTGACCTCAATTTTTTAAGCACCAATGAGCAGTTCTTC. This codes for CSADLNFLSTNEQFF. The genes are TRBV29-1 and TRBJ2-1; D is undetermined. Germline V gene data show CDR1 as SQVTM and CDR2 as ANQGSEA. V was trimmed by 7 bases and J by 6 bases, leaving 22 bases between them. This CDR3 has 15 residues.

This chain connects TRBV2 to TRBJ2-3; 9 bases align to TRBD2. The CDR3 length is 17 residues. Trimming cost V 6 bases and J 2 bases; bases outside gene matches: 12. Germline V gene sequence: CDR1 SNHLY, CDR2 FYNNEI. CDR3 in amino acids: CASRGSGSGGHTDTQYF. The CDR3 nucleotides are TGTGCCAGCAGGGGAAGTGGTAGCGGGGGCCACACAGATACGCAGTATTTT.

The rearrangement uses TRBV11-2 and TRBJ1-2; TRBD1 might be the D (5 bases). Germline CDR1 reads SGHAT; CDR2 reads FQNNGV. This CDR3 spans 13 amino acids. V was shortened by 8 bases and J by 8 bases, with 18 bases between the two germline ends. CDR3 region: CASVPGYGGGYTF. CDR3 nucleotide sequence: TGTGCCAGCGTCCCCGGGTACGGGGGGGGCTACACCTTC.

This clone appeared once. The chain carries TRBV9 and TRBJ1-2, with 8 nucleotides matching TRBD1. Losses at the gene ends were 0 bases for V and 4 bases for J; bases not matched to a gene: 2. This CDR3 spans 14 amino acids. Germline CDR1 SGDLS, CDR2 YYNGEE. CDR3 loop: CASSVEGQGYGYTF. In DNA, the CDR3 is TGTGCCAGCAGCGTAGAAGGACAGGGCTATGGCTACACCTTC.

Concerning this clone: This same CDR3 is encoded by further DNA sequences in the sample. The genes are TRBV10-3 and TRBJ2-7; weak D call: TRBD2 (5 bases). Germline V gene data show CDR1 as ENHRY and CDR2 as SYGVKD. This CDR3 has 12 residues. V was trimmed by 2 bases and J by 3 bases, leaving 5 bases between them. The CDR3 DNA is TGTGCCATCAGTGAGCGGGGCTACGAGCAGTACTTC. It translates to CAISERGYEQYF.

This clone was recorded a few times. This rearrangement joins TRBV7-2 to TRBJ1-2, with 9 nucleotides matching TRBD1. Germline trimming cut 2 bases from V and 5 bases from J; bases unmatched to any gene: 3. The CDR3 loop spans 14 amino acids. CDR1 SGHTA and CDR2 FQGNSA come from the germline V gene. CDR3 in amino acids: CASSLRDREYGYTF. The CDR3 region has the DNA TGTGCCAGCAGCTTAAGGGACAGGGAATATGGCTACACCTTC.

The chain recombines TRBV5-8 with TRBJ1-6; 8 bases match TRBD1. The CDR3 is 13 amino acids. The germline gives CDR1 SGHTS, CDR2 YDEGEE. The V and J ends lost 4 bases and 9 bases, in that order; junction bases with no gene match: 3. CDR3 nucleotide sequence: TGTGCCAGCAGCATGACAGGGGCTTCACCCCTCCACTTT. It yields the protein CASSMTGASPLHF.

This clone was detected only once. The same CDR3 can be traced to other DNA sequences in this sample. This chain links TRBV6-5 with TRBJ2-7; TRBD1 matches 7 bases. Germline lookup yields CDR1 MNHEY and CDR2 SVGAGI. V trimming: 5 bases; J trimming: 2 bases; junction bases outside the gene matches: 3. The CDR3 contains 13 residues. CDR3 DNA sequence: TGTGCCAGCAGTCGGGACAGAGCCTACGAGCAGTACTTC. Residues: CASSRDRAYEQYF.

The chain has TRBV7-9 and TRBJ1-2; D may be TRBD1 (6 bases). The CDR3 is 14 residues long. The germline gives CDR1 SEHNR, CDR2 FQNEAQ (reference sequence). V dropped 6 bases and J dropped 1 base, with 12 bases sitting between them. CDR3 bases: TGTGCCAGCAGACTCGGACAGAATAACTATGGCTACACCTTC. This codes for CASRLGQNNYGYTF.

This clone was seen once. This chain uses TRBV5-4 with TRBJ2-6; 9 bases are shared with TRBD1. CDR3 length: 17 amino acids. Trimming took 4 bases from V and 4 from J; bases not matched to a gene: 9. CDR1 and CDR2 (germline): SGHNT, YYREEE (reference sequence). The CDR3 is CASSQPDRGTGANVLTF. The CDR3 DNA reads TGTGCCAGCAGCCAACCGGACAGGGGAACGGGGGCCAACGTCCTGACTTTC.

The chain combines TRBV7-9 with TRBJ2-1, with TRBD2 matching 10 bases. V lost 6 bases to trimming and J lost 2 bases; unmatched junction nucleotides: 4. CDR3 size: 15 residues. Germline CDR1 and CDR2: SEHNR and FQNEAQ (reference sequence). As DNA, the CDR3 is TGTGCCAGCAGTTCTAGCGGGGGCGCCTACAATGAGCAGTTCTTC. It specifies CASSSSGGAYNEQFF.

This clone appeared a few times. The CDR3 nucleotides read TGTGCCATCGGGGCGGAGACTAACTATGGCTACACCTTC. Amino acids: CAIGAETNYGYTF. V gene TRBV10-3 combines with J gene TRBJ1-2, with D perhaps matching TRBD1 (5 bases). Trimming removed 8 bases at V and 0 bases at J, with 10 bases between. CDR1 ENHRY and CDR2 SYGVKD come from the germline V gene. This CDR3 has 13 amino acids.

The V call is TRBV5-4, the J call TRBJ2-6; D not certain. Looked up from germline, CDR1 is SGHNT and CDR2 is YYREEE (reference sequence). The CDR3 contains 13 residues. The V gene lost 4 bases and the J gene lost 11 bases, with 13 bases spanning the gap. CDR3 DNA sequence: TGTGCCAGCAGCGTGGAAAGGGATTACGTCCTGACTTTC. This gives the protein CASSVERDYVLTF.

This clone came up a few times. This chain joins TRBV30 and TRBJ1-2, with D perhaps TRBD1 (5 bases). With 5 bases removed from V and 6 bases from J, the gap between germline ends came to 13 bases. The CDR3 has 12 amino acids. The germline V gene has CDR1 GTSNPN and CDR2 SVGIG (reference sequence). CDR3 amino acids: CAWVYSRDGYTF. In nucleotides, the CDR3 is TGTGCCTGGGTGTACTCCAGGGATGGCTACACCTTC.

Only a few counts were recorded for this clone. The chain combines TRBV27 with TRBJ1-4, with 9 bases fitting TRBD1. Trimming cost V 0 bases and J 6 bases; bases outside gene matches: 2. This CDR3 region has 15 residues. Germline-derived CDR1 and CDR2 are MNHEY and SMNVEV (reference sequence). The CDR3 protein is CASSLSGQGYEKLFF. CDR3 sequence (DNA): TGTGCCAGCAGTTTATCGGGACAGGGTTATGAAAAACTGTTTTTT.

The chain links TRBV29-1 to TRBJ1-2; possibly TRBD1 for D (6 bases). Germline CDR1 is SQVTM and CDR2 is ANQGSEA. This CDR3 comprises 12 residues. Trimming shortened V by 7 bases and J by 4 bases, and 13 bases separated the two germline ends. The CDR3 nucleotides read TGCAGCGCTCGAGGGGGGGTCTATGGCTACACCTTC. This sequence encodes CSARGGVYGYTF.

The chain has TRBV18 and TRBJ2-1, with D possibly TRBD1 on 5 matching bases. Germline V gives CDR1 KGHSH, CDR2 LQKENI. V gave up 2 bases and J gave up 5 bases, with 13 bases separating them. The CDR3 sequence is 15 residues long. The CDR3 region is CASSPRGHRNNEQFF. Here the CDR3 DNA reads TGTGCCAGCTCACCAAGAGGACATCGAAACAATGAGCAGTTCTTC. Full variable domain (remainder filled in from reference TRBV18 and TRBJ2-1): NAGVMQNPRHLVRRRGQEARLRCSPMKGHSHVYWYRQLPEEGLKFMVYLQKENIIDESGMPKERFSAEFPKEGPSILRIQQVVRGDSAAYFCASSPRGHRNNEQFFGPGTRLTVL.

This clone was counted between two and nine times. The rearrangement joins TRBV4-1 to TRBJ2-5, with 11 positions matching TRBD2. V dropped 6 bases and J dropped 5; count of bases not matched to a gene: 5. Germline CDR1 and CDR2: MGHRA and YSYEKL. The CDR3 has 14 residues. The CDR3 loop is CASRSWTSGETQYF. The DNA of the CDR3 is TGCGCCAGCAGGTCATGGACTAGCGGGGAGACCCAGTACTTC.

The chain links TRBV20-1 to TRBJ1-1; D not certain. Trimming took off 0 bases at V and 11 bases at J, with 7 bases between the two ends. The CDR3 has 10 residues. Looked up from germline, CDR1 is DFQATT and CDR2 is SNEGSKA (reference sequence). In DNA, the CDR3 is TGCAGTGCTAGAGATCTGAGGGCTTTCTTT. Translation: CSARDLRAFF.

The chain carries TRBV29-1 and TRBJ1-2; D remains ambiguous. The germline V gene encodes CDR1 SQVTM and CDR2 ANQGSEA. The V end lost 7 bases, the J end lost 4 bases, and 13 bases lay between the germline ends. The length of the CDR3 is 12 residues. DNA of the CDR3: TGCAGCGCCACGGTCGGAAGCTATGGCTACACCTTC. It yields the protein CSATVGSYGYTF.